The source of this TCR beta chain is a study of T cell responses to AZD1222 COVID-19 vaccine. Of note for this clone: The antigen is unknown.

Findings and caveats of the study: Elevations in Spike-specific TCR breadth and depth followed administration of two AZD1222 doses. Spike-wide vaccine-associated CD4 TCRs dominated at 160-218 and 743-854. The donor cohort was predominantly white British with a female majority, and clonal diversity may have been underestimated.

CDR1 and CDR2 from the germline V gene are MGHDK and SYGVNS. The CDR3 is 14 amino acids. The V and J ends lost 4 bases and 5 bases, in that order; junction bases with no gene match: 2. This table comes from immunoSEQ multiplex PCR, and its TCRdb copy is limited to in-frame clones, with some not included. Of 140,000 or so clones detected, about 92% appear once; the ten largest clones hold 12%. The receptor comes from an adult who had recovered from COVID-19. The material was peripheral blood, obtained after recovery from COVID-19. The V gene is TRBV25-1, the J gene TRBJ1-4, with TRBD1 matching 9 bases. CDR3 protein: CASSVTGGNEKLFF. DNA of the CDR3: TGTGCCAGCAGTGTGACAGGGGGAAATGAAAAACTGTTTTTT.